This record looks at one TCR beta chain sequence and its context. The antigen is undetermined. TCRdb keeps only in-frame clones here, not all; method: immunoSEQ multiplex PCR. The data contain roughly 15,000 clones, 80% to 90% of them singletons. The data are from a study of a mutant IDH1 vaccine in newly diagnosed glioma. Study-wide context: Radiotherapy, temozolomide, or both had been given previously, and both were given to most. Whole-study results and caveats: Researchers report vaccine-induced immune responses in 93.3% of patients.

After removal of 1 base from V and 8 bases from J, the junction contained 7 bases not matched to a gene. This CDR3 has 15 amino acids. CDR1 and CDR2 (germline): SEHNR, FQNEAQ (reference sequence). Indicated time point: baseline, week 1 (first vaccination visit). Treatment here: pre-vaccination baseline after standard-of-care therapy. The sequenced sample was PBMCs, obtained from a glioma patient treated with radiotherapy, temozolomide or both. The clonotype comes from a woman aged 40 to 55 with glioma. Some clones in this sample may be carry-over from other donors' samples. V and J are TRBV7-9 and TRBJ1-4; 7 nucleotides line up with TRBD1. CDR3 bases: TGTGCCAGCAGCTTAGAGGGGGCCCCGGACGAAAAACTGTTTTTT. It codes for CASSLEGAPDEKLFF.